A selection of T cell receptor beta chains follows, all from one sample in a study of response to subunit inactivated influenza vaccine. One entry per CDR3 protein results from TCRdb running MiXCR on the RT-PCR reads. The sample consists of around 790,000 distinct CDR3 sequences, approximately 21% of them appearing once. The source was PBMCs from blood, collected more than 4 days after vaccination. These TCRs come from a man aged 45-60 years who received an inactivated influenza vaccine. Both conserved end residues are part of each CDR3. The D gene is left open where the match is weak. For some rows the clone size is stated as once, few or many, or as a class when expanded; others skip it.

v_call: TRBV20-1
clone_size: many
d_call: NA
j_call: TRBJ2-3
cdr3_aa: CSARRRGSTDTQYF
cdr3_nt: TGCAGTGCTAGAAGGAGGGGTAGCACAGATACGCAGTATTTT

v_call: TRBV20-1
clone_size: few
d_call: TRBD2
j_call: TRBJ2-5
cdr3_aa: CSARDLRGGQETQYF
cdr3_nt: TGCAGTGCTAGAGATCTGCGGGGGGGACAAGAGACCCAGTACTTC

v_call: TRBV5-5
clone_size: many
d_call: TRBD2
j_call: TRBJ2-3
cdr3_aa: CASSLVSGSTDTQYF
cdr3_nt: TGTGCCAGCAGCTTGGTAAGCGGGAGTACAGATACGCAGTATTTT

v_call: TRBV6-2/TRBV6-3
clone_size: NA
d_call: TRBD1
j_call: TRBJ2-1
cdr3_aa: CASSLRGQGAWNEQFF
cdr3_nt: TGTGCCAGCAGTCTACGGGGACAGGGGGCTTGGAATGAGCAGTTCTTC

v_call: TRBV4-3
clone_size: NA
d_call: NA
j_call: TRBJ2-5
cdr3_aa: CASSQDFPGTQETQYF
cdr3_nt: TGCGCCAGCAGCCAAGATTTCCCAGGGACCCAAGAGACCCAGTACTTC

v_call: TRBV5-1
clone_size: NA
d_call: TRBD1
j_call: TRBJ2-7
cdr3_aa: CASSGIQGYEQYF
cdr3_nt: TGCGCCAGCAGCGGAATACAGGGGTACGAGCAGTACTTC

v_call: TRBV18
clone_size: few
d_call: NA
j_call: TRBJ1-6
cdr3_aa: CASSPNVGGNSPLHF
cdr3_nt: TGTGCCAGCTCACCCAACGTAGGGGGGAATTCACCCCTCCACTTT

v_call: TRBV20-1
clone_size: few
d_call: TRBD2
j_call: TRBJ2-1
cdr3_aa: CSARREYNEQFF
cdr3_nt: TGCAGTGCGAGGCGGGAGTACAATGAGCAGTTCTTC

v_call: TRBV6-5
clone_size: NA
d_call: TRBD2
j_call: TRBJ2-7
cdr3_aa: CASSYNGGGTSEQYF
cdr3_nt: TGTGCCAGCAGTTACAACGGCGGGGGGACATCCGAGCAGTACTTC

v_call: TRBV11-2
clone_size: NA
d_call: NA
j_call: TRBJ2-3
cdr3_aa: CASSFRGLDTQYF
cdr3_nt: TGTGCCAGCAGCTTCCGGGGCCTAGATACGCAGTATTTT

v_call: TRBV2
clone_size: once
d_call: NA
j_call: TRBJ2-7
cdr3_aa: CASSEFQPPTEQYF
cdr3_nt: TGTGCCAGCAGTGAATTCCAGCCGCCTACCGAGCAGTACTTC

v_call: TRBV6-5
clone_size: many
d_call: NA
j_call: TRBJ2-6
cdr3_aa: CASSYISSSTQPGANVLTF
cdr3_nt: TGTGCCAGCAGTTATATATCGTCCTCAACCCAGCCCGGGGCCAACGTCCTGACTTTC

v_call: TRBV20-1
clone_size: many
d_call: NA
j_call: TRBJ1-1
cdr3_aa: CSASKTSTEAFF
cdr3_nt: TGCAGTGCTAGTAAGACTTCCACTGAAGCTTTCTTT

v_call: TRBV7-6
clone_size: NA
d_call: NA
j_call: TRBJ2-6
cdr3_aa: CASTPDSSGANVLTF
cdr3_nt: TGTGCCAGCACCCCCGACAGCTCTGGGGCCAACGTCCTGACTTTC

v_call: TRBV6-5
clone_size: NA
d_call: TRBD1
j_call: TRBJ2-5
cdr3_aa: CASSSRDRGLRETQYF
cdr3_nt: TGTGCCAGCAGTTCCAGAGACAGGGGTTTGCGGGAGACCCAGTACTTC

v_call: TRBV12-3/TRBV12-4
clone_size: few
d_call: TRBD1
j_call: TRBJ2-2
cdr3_aa: CASSDRGATGELFF
cdr3_nt: TGTGCCAGCAGTGACAGGGGAGCGACCGGGGAGCTGTTTTTT

v_call: TRBV12-3/TRBV12-4
clone_size: NA
d_call: NA
j_call: TRBJ2-7
cdr3_aa: CASSPGIRYEQYF
cdr3_nt: TGTGCCAGCAGTCCCGGGATCAGGTACGAGCAGTACTTC

v_call: TRBV6-1
clone_size: few
d_call: NA
j_call: TRBJ1-3
cdr3_aa: CASRPSSGNTIYF
cdr3_nt: TGTGCCAGCCGACCGAGCTCTGGAAACACCATATATTTT

v_call: TRBV7-2
clone_size: few
d_call: TRBD1
j_call: TRBJ1-2
cdr3_aa: CASSGRDRVYGYTF
cdr3_nt: TGTGCCAGCAGCGGCCGGGACAGGGTTTATGGCTACACCTTC

v_call: TRBV4-3
clone_size: few
d_call: NA
j_call: TRBJ2-3
cdr3_aa: CASSQAGAPSSTDTQYF
cdr3_nt: TGCGCCAGCAGCCAAGCCGGTGCGCCCAGTAGCACAGATACGCAGTATTTT

v_call: TRBV27
clone_size: NA
d_call: TRBD2
j_call: TRBJ2-7
cdr3_aa: CASSSGTSGRLMSYEQYF
cdr3_nt: TGTGCCAGCAGTTCCGGGACTAGCGGGAGGTTGATGTCCTACGAGCAGTACTTC

v_call: TRBV2
clone_size: NA
d_call: NA
j_call: TRBJ2-3
cdr3_aa: CASSHVDSFSTDTQYF
cdr3_nt: TGTGCCAGCAGCCACGTGGACAGTTTCTCCACAGATACGCAGTATTTT

v_call: TRBV7-9
clone_size: NA
d_call: TRBD1
j_call: TRBJ2-7
cdr3_aa: CASSSAPRGQGPYEQYF
cdr3_nt: TGTGCCAGCAGCTCCGCACCAAGAGGACAGGGGCCCTACGAGCAGTACTTC

v_call: TRBV28
clone_size: few
d_call: NA
j_call: TRBJ2-7
cdr3_aa: CASSLLPDSSYEQYF
cdr3_nt: TGTGCCAGCAGTTTATTGCCAGACAGCTCCTACGAGCAGTACTTC

v_call: TRBV12-3/TRBV12-4
clone_size: few
d_call: TRBD1
j_call: TRBJ1-1
cdr3_aa: CASSKGARGHTEAFF
cdr3_nt: TGTGCCAGCAGTAAGGGGGCGCGAGGTCACACTGAAGCTTTCTTT

v_call: TRBV6-2/TRBV6-3
clone_size: few
d_call: NA
j_call: TRBJ2-1
cdr3_aa: CASSSPAGGLRHEQFF
cdr3_nt: TGTGCCAGCAGTTCCCCCGCCGGGGGGCTCCGACATGAGCAGTTCTTC

v_call: TRBV20-1
clone_size: many
d_call: NA
j_call: TRBJ1-1
cdr3_aa: CSARTRDTEAFF
cdr3_nt: TGCAGTGCTAGGACGAGGGACACTGAAGCTTTCTTT

v_call: TRBV3-1
clone_size: NA
d_call: NA
j_call: TRBJ1-2
cdr3_aa: CASSPGFWGASYGYTF
cdr3_nt: TGTGCCAGCAGCCCCGGTTTTTGGGGCGCGAGCTATGGCTACACCTTC

v_call: TRBV5-1
clone_size: NA
d_call: NA
j_call: TRBJ2-1
cdr3_aa: CASSRRAQNEQFF
cdr3_nt: TGCGCCAGCAGCCGCAGGGCCCAAAATGAGCAGTTCTTC

v_call: TRBV20-1
clone_size: NA
d_call: NA
j_call: TRBJ2-5
cdr3_aa: CSPGRGLTQYF
cdr3_nt: TGCAGTCCGGGACGGGGGTTGACCCAGTACTTC

v_call: TRBV11-2
clone_size: NA
d_call: TRBD2
j_call: TRBJ2-1
cdr3_aa: CASSYTSGSHNEQFF
cdr3_nt: TGTGCCAGCAGCTATACTAGCGGGAGCCACAATGAGCAGTTCTTC

v_call: TRBV27
clone_size: NA
d_call: TRBD2
j_call: TRBJ2-3
cdr3_aa: CASSLGTSGISDTQYF
cdr3_nt: TGTGCCAGCAGTTTGGGGACTAGCGGGATCTCAGATACGCAGTATTTT

v_call: TRBV6-1
clone_size: few
d_call: TRBD1
j_call: TRBJ1-5
cdr3_aa: CASRVDRDQPQHF
cdr3_nt: TGTGCCAGCAGAGTAGACAGGGATCAGCCCCAGCATTTT

v_call: TRBV4-1
clone_size: few
d_call: NA
j_call: TRBJ1-2
cdr3_aa: CASSHEFSGYTF
cdr3_nt: TGCGCCAGCAGCCATGAATTCTCTGGCTACACCTTC

v_call: TRBV9
clone_size: NA
d_call: TRBD1
j_call: TRBJ1-4
cdr3_aa: CASSVAPDRGEKLFF
cdr3_nt: TGTGCCAGCAGCGTCGCCCCGGACAGGGGTGAAAAACTGTTTTTT

v_call: TRBV6-1
clone_size: NA
d_call: TRBD1
j_call: TRBJ1-6
cdr3_aa: CASSLLTGYNSPLHF
cdr3_nt: TGTGCCAGCAGTCTTCTGACAGGGTATAATTCACCCCTCCACTTT

v_call: TRBV7-2
clone_size: NA
d_call: TRBD1
j_call: TRBJ1-5
cdr3_aa: CASSFIGQGNQPQHF
cdr3_nt: TGTGCCAGCAGCTTCATCGGACAGGGCAATCAGCCCCAGCATTTT

v_call: TRBV10-3
clone_size: NA
d_call: NA
j_call: TRBJ2-3
cdr3_aa: CAISGSQIGKPGPLATDTQYF
cdr3_nt: TGTGCCATCAGTGGAAGTCAGATCGGCAAACCGGGACCCCTCGCCACAGATACGCAGTATTTT

v_call: TRBV28
clone_size: NA
d_call: NA
j_call: TRBJ2-7
cdr3_aa: CASSFVSGSSYEQYF
cdr3_nt: TGTGCCAGCAGTTTCGTATCCGGGAGCTCCTACGAGCAGTACTTC

v_call: TRBV6-5
clone_size: NA
d_call: NA
j_call: TRBJ1-3
cdr3_aa: CASSYSLGVGNTIYF
cdr3_nt: TGTGCCAGCAGTTACTCCCTCGGGGTGGGAAACACCATATATTTT

v_call: TRBV15
clone_size: few
d_call: NA
j_call: TRBJ2-7
cdr3_aa: CATSRGVPTSYEQYF
cdr3_nt: TGTGCCACCAGCAGAGGAGTCCCTACTTCCTACGAGCAGTACTTC

v_call: TRBV2
clone_size: NA
d_call: NA
j_call: TRBJ2-3
cdr3_aa: CASSVLVADTQYF
cdr3_nt: TGTGCCAGCAGTGTCTTAGTTGCAGATACGCAGTATTTT